These 4 T cell receptor beta chains share one sample of origin, sequenced in a study of blood T cell repertoires in COVID-19. Clones were sequenced by immunoSEQ multiplex PCR, and TCRdb holds only the in-frame ones, with some missing. The sample shows nearly 70,000 clones, around 89% of them seen only once. Sequenced input: peripheral blood. The receptors were gathered from a woman aged 70-85 years with acute or convalescent COVID-19.

The CDR3 region has the DNA TGTGCCACCAGTGATCCTAGATTTGGAAACACCATATATTTT. Translated: CATSDPRFGNTIYF. The chain links TRBV24-1 to TRBJ1-3; D is uncertain. The CDR3 is made up of 14 amino acids. Germline lookup yields CDR1 KGHDR and CDR2 SFDVKD. Trimming removed 3 bases at V and 3 bases at J, with 8 bases between.

This clone was observed a handful of times. The CDR3 DNA reads as TGTGCCAGCAGTTTATCCCAGAACACTGAAGCTTTCTTT. Translated, it gives CASSLSQNTEAFF. The chain links TRBV28 to TRBJ1-1; unclear D gene. CDR3 length: 13 amino acids. V lost 1 base and J lost 1, with 4 bases in between. CDR1 and CDR2 (germline): MDHEN, SYDVKM.

V and J are TRBV5-1 and TRBJ1-3; no reliable D call. The CDR3 extends over 14 amino acids. V was shortened by 3 bases and J by 2 bases, with 9 bases between the two germline ends. Germline assignment: CDR1 SGHRS and CDR2 YFSETQ. CDR3 protein: CASSSGGPGNTIYF. In nucleotides, the CDR3 is TGCGCCAGCAGCTCGGGTGGCCCTGGAAACACCATATATTTT.

J is TRBJ1-2 and V is TRBV27; 8 nucleotides align to TRBD1. The germline V gene has CDR1 MNHEY and CDR2 SMNVEV (reference sequence). The CDR3 has 19 amino acids. J was trimmed by 8 bases and V by 5 bases; bases with no gene match: 25. This chain's CDR3 is CASSPPLRGLFYNYGGYTF. In nucleotides, the CDR3 is TGTGCCAGCAGTCCACCCCTCAGGGGGCTATTTTATAACTATGGCGGCTACACCTTC.